Sequencing of this TCR beta chain was carried out in a study of T cell repertoires in cytomegalovirus infection. The CDR3 covers 15 residues. V was trimmed by 3 bases and J by 2 bases, leaving 11 bases between them. Germline values: CDR1 SGHTA, CDR2 FQGTGA. This clonotype was observed many times. Antigen: not known. TCRdb re-analysed the reads in MiXCR, keeping a single row per CDR3 protein. The table lists approximately 990,000 distinct CDR3 sequences, roughly 30% of them singletons. Sequenced here: cultured CD8+ T cells from PBMCs, sampled from culture after CMV antigen stimulation. The clonotype was recovered from a human donor in good health (CMV status not recorded). Some clones in this sample may be carry-over from other donors' samples. The chain uses TRBV7-3 and TRBJ2-1; D gene unclear. CDR3 protein: CASSFGEGPYNEQFF. DNA for the CDR3: TGTGCCAGCAGCTTCGGTGAAGGTCCCTACAATGAGCAGTTCTTC.